The 5 T cell receptor beta chains below were found in one sample sequenced in a study of blood T cell repertoires in COVID-19. Clones were read by immunoSEQ multiplex PCR, and TCRdb kept only the in-frame ones, dropping some. The sample yields fewer than 200,000 clones, 70% to 80% seen once. The sample comprised peripheral blood. The receptors derive from a woman aged 60-70 years with COVID-19, enrolled during active disease.

The chain employs TRBV2 and TRBJ2-5, with 11 bases lining up with TRBD1. Germline V CDR1 and CDR2: SNHLY, FYNNEI. V lost 6 bases to trimming and J lost 2 bases; unmatched junction nucleotides: 2. This CDR3 has 14 residues. The CDR3 coding sequence is TGTGCCAGCAGGGGGGACAGGGGGCAAGAGACCCAGTACTTC. Translation: CASRGDRGQETQYF.

This clone was seen a single time. The chain has TRBV27 and TRBJ2-2, with D tentatively TRBD1 (6 bases). Per germline, CDR1 MNHEY and CDR2 SMNVEV (reference sequence). The CDR3 sequence is 18 residues long. Trimming removed 5 bases at V and 2 bases at J, with 21 bases between. The CDR3 reads CASSTRDTGLVNTGELFF. CDR3 DNA sequence: TGTGCCAGCAGTACCCGGGACACCGGTTTAGTAAACACCGGGGAGCTGTTTTTT.

This chain's CDR3 is CASSQKTGSYEQYF. The CDR3 nucleotides read TGTGCCAGCAGCCAAAAGACAGGGTCATACGAGCAGTACTTC. This chain uses TRBV3-1 (or the pseudogene TRBV3-2) with TRBJ2-7; 7 bases agree with TRBD1. V lost 2 bases to trimming and J lost 4 bases; unmatched junction nucleotides: 5. The CDR3 totals 14 residues. Germline V CDR1 and CDR2: LGHDT, YNNKEL (reference sequence).

This sequence joins TRBV19 and TRBJ1-6, with 8 bases matching TRBD1. V lost 8 bases to trimming and J lost 5 bases; unmatched junction nucleotides: 8. The CDR3 has 15 residues. The germline V gene has CDR1 LNHDA and CDR2 SQIVND (reference sequence). CDR3: CASGQGARNNSPLHF. The CDR3 coding sequence is TGTGCCAGTGGCCAGGGGGCGAGAAATAATTCACCCCTCCACTTT.

The chain couples TRBV5-8 to TRBJ2-1, with D hard to call. CDR1 is SGHTS and CDR2 is YDEGEE in the germline V gene. The length of the CDR3 is 13 residues. With 1 base removed from V and 4 bases from J, the gap between germline ends came to 6 bases. The CDR3 reads CASSLTVYNEQFF. CDR3 coding DNA: TGTGCCAGCAGCTTGACAGTGTACAATGAGCAGTTCTTC.